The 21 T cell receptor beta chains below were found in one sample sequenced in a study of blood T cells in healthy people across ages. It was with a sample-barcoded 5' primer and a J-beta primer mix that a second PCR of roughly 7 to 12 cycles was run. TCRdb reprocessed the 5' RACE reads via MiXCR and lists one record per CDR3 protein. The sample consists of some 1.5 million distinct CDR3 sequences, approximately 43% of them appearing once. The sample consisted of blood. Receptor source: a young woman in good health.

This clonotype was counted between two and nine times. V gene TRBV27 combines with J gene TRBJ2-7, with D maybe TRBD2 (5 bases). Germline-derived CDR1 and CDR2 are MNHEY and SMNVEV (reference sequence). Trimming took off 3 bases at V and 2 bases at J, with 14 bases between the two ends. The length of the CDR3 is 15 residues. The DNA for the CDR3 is TGTGCCAGCAGTTTCGTGAGCGGACTTCCCTACGAGCAGTACTTC. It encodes CASSFVSGLPYEQYF.

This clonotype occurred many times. In DNA, the CDR3 is TGCGCCAGCGCGACAGGGAGATACTATGGCTACACCTTC. It encodes CASATGRYYGYTF. This sequence joins TRBV5-1 and TRBJ1-2, with 7 bases that match TRBD1. Germline V lookup: CDR1 SGHRS, CDR2 YFSETQ. Losses at the gene ends were 7 bases for V and 3 bases for J; bases not matched to a gene: 6. This CDR3 spans 13 amino acids.

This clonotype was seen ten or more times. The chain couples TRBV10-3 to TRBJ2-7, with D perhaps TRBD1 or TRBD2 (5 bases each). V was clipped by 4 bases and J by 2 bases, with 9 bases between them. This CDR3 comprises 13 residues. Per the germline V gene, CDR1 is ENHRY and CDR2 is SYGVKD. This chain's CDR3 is CAISGQGPYEQYF. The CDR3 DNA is TGTGCCATCAGTGGGCAGGGACCCTACGAGCAGTACTTC.

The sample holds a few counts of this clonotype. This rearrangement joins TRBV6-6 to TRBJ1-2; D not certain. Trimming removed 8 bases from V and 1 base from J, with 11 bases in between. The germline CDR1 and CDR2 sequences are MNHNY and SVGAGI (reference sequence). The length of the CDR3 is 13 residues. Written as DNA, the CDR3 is TGTGCCAGCGCGGAGGTTCTTAACTATGGCTACACCTTC. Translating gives CASAEVLNYGYTF.

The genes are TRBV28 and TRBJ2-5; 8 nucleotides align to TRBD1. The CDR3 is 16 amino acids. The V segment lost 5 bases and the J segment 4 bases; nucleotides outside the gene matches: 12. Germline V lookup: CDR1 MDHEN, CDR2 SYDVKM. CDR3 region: CASSTDRTGSLETQYF. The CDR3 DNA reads TGTGCCAGCAGTACCGACCGGACAGGGAGTTTAGAGACCCAGTACTTC.

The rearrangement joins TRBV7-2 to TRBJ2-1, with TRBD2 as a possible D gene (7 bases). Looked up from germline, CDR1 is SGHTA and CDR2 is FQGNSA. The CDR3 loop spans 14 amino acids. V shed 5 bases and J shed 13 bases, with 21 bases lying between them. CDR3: CASSPLGWGGLQFF. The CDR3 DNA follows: TGTGCCAGCAGCCCCCTCGGGTGGGGGGGCTTACAGTTCTTC.

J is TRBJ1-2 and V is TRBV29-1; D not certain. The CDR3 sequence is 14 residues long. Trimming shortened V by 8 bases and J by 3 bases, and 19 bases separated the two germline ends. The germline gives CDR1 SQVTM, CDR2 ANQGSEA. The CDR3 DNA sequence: TGCAGCTCCCCGATGGTGGAGGGCGACTATGGCTACACCTTC. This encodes CSSPMVEGDYGYTF.

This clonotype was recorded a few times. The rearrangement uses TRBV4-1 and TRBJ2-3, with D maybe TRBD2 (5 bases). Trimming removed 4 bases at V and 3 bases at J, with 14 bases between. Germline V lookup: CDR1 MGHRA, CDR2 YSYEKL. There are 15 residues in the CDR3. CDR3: CASSLFPGITDTQYF. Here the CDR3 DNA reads TGCGCCAGCAGCCTCTTTCCGGGAATAACAGATACGCAGTATTTT.

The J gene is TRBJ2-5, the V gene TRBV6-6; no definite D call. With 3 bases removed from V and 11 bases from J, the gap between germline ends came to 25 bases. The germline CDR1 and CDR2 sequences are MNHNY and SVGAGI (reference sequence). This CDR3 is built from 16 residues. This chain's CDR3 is CASSYGLLGIRNEQYF. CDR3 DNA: TGTGCCAGCAGTTATGGTCTCTTGGGAATACGGAATGAGCAGTACTTC.

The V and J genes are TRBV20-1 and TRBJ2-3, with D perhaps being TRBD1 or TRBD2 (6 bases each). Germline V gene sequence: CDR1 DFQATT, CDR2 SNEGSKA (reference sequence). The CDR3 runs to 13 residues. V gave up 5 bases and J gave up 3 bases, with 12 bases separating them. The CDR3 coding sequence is TGCAGTGCTGTCCCGGGGGCAACAGATACGCAGTATTTT. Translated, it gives CSAVPGATDTQYF.

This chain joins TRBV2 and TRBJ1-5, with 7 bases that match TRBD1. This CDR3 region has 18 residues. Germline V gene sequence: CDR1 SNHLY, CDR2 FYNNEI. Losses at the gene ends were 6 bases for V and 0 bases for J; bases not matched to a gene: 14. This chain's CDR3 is CASRGGTVNPHSNQPQHF. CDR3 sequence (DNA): TGTGCCAGCAGAGGCGGGACAGTTAACCCTCATAGCAATCAGCCCCAGCATTTT.

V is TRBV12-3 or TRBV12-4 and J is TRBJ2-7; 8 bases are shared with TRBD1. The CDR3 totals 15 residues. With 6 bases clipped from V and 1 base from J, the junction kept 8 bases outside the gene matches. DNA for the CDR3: TGTGCCAGCAGCCGGACAGGGCAAACTTCCTACGAGCAGTACTTC. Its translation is CASSRTGQTSYEQYF.

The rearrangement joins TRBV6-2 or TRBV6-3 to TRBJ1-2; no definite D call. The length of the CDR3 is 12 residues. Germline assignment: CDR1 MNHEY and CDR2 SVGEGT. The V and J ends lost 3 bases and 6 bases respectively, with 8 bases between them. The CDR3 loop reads CASSYIRNGYTF. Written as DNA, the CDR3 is TGTGCCAGCAGTTATATCCGTAATGGCTACACCTTC.

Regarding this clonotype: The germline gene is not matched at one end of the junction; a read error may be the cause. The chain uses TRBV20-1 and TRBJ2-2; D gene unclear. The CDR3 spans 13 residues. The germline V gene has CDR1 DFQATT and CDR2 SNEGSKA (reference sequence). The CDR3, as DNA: TGCAGTGCTAGAGATCCGAAAACCGGGGAGCTGTTTTTT. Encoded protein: CSARDPKTGELFF.

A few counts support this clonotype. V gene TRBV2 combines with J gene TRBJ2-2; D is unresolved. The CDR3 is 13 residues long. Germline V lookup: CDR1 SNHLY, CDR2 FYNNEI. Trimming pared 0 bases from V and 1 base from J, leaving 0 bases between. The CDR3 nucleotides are TGTGCCAGCAGTGAAGCGAACACCGGGGAGCTGTTTTTT. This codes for CASSEANTGELFF.

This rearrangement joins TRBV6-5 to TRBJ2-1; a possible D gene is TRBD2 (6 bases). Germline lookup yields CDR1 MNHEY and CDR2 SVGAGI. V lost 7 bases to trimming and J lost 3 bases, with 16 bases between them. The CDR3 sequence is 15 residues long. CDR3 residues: CASINLGGDYNEQFF. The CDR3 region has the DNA TGTGCCAGCATCAACCTGGGGGGTGACTACAATGAGCAGTTCTTC.

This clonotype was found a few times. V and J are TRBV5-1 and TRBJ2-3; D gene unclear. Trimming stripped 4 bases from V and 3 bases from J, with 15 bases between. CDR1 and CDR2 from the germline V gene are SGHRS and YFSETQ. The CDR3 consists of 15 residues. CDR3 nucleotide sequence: TGCGCCAGCAGCCCCGACGGTTTCTCTACAGATACGCAGTATTTT. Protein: CASSPDGFSTDTQYF.

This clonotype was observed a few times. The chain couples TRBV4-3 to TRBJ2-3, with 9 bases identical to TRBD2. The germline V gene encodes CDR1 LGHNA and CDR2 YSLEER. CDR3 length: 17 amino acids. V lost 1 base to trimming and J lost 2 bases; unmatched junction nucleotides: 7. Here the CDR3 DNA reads TGCGCCAGCAGCCAAGGGGGTAGCGGGGGAACCACAGATACGCAGTATTTT. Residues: CASSQGGSGGTTDTQYF.

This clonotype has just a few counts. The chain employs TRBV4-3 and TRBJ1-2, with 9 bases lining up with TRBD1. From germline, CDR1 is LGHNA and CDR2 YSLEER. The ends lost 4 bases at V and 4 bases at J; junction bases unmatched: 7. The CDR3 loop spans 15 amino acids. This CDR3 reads CASSRRTGEVYGYTF. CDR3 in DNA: TGCGCCAGCAGCCGCCGGACAGGGGAGGTCTATGGCTACACCTTC.

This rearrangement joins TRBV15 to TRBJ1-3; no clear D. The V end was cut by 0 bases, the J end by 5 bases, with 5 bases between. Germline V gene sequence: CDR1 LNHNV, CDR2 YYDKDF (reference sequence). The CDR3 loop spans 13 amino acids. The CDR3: CATSRDGRNTIYF. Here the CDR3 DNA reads TGTGCCACCAGCAGAGATGGGAGAAACACCATATATTTT.

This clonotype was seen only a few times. In nucleotides, the CDR3 is TGCGCCAGCAGCCAAGAGGCGGGGGTATCCTACAATGAGCAGTTCTTC. It yields the protein CASSQEAGVSYNEQFF. This chain uses TRBV4-1 with TRBJ2-1, with 7 bases identical to TRBD2. V trimming: 0 bases; J trimming: 1 base; junction bases outside the gene matches: 3. The CDR3 sequence is 16 residues long. Germline-derived CDR1 and CDR2 are MGHRA and YSYEKL.